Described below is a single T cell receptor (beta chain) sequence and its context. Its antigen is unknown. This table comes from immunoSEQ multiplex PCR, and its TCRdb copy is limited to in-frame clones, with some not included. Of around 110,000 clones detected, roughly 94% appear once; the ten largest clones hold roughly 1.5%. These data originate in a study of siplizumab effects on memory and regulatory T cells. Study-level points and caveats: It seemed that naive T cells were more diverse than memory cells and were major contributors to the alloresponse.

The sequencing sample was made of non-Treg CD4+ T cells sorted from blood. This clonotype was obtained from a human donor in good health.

CDR3 region: CASSSGRDYGYTF. CDR3 nucleotides: TGTGCCAGCAGTTCCGGGAGGGACTATGGCTACACCTTC. V is TRBV6-1 and J is TRBJ1-2, with D uncertain. The germline CDR1 and CDR2 sequences are MNHNS and SASEGT. The CDR3 runs to 13 residues. Trimming took off 5 bases at V and 3 bases at J, with 10 bases between the two ends.